These T cell receptor beta chains were read from a single sample in a study of regulatory T cells in long-lasting Graves disease. TCRdb independently ran MiXCR on the multiplex PCR reads; one entry per CDR3 protein. Of about 430,000 distinct CDR3 sequences listed, 20% to 25% are singletons. Sequencing was performed on peripheral blood mononuclear cells (PBMCs), taken when the disease was refractory, from a patient treated with antithyroid drugs. Every receptor here comes from a female donor with Graves disease. CDR3s include the opening cysteine and the closing phenylalanine or tryptophan. D genes are given only for firm matches. Some rows mark clone size as missing; the rest say once, few, many or name a class of expanded clone.

TRBV19,-,-,TRBJ2-2,TGTGCCAGTAGTATAGGAGTCCCCAACACCGGGGAGCTGTTTTTT,CASSIGVPNTGELFF
TRBV5-8,-,few,TRBJ2-6,TGTGCCAGCAATCCTCCAGGGTTGTTGGCCAACGTCCTGACTTTC,CASNPPGLLANVLTF
TRBV12-5,-,few,TRBJ2-3,TGTGCTAGTGGTCCCGGACTCGTTGGCACAGATACGCAGTATTTT,CASGPGLVGTDTQYF
TRBV7-6,-,many,TRBJ1-1,TGTGCCAGCAGCTTAGTTGACATAAAGAACACTGAAGCTTTCTTT,CASSLVDIKNTEAFF
TRBV12-5,-,-,TRBJ2-3,TGTGCTAGTGGTTTAACCGCAGGCCCCCTCCTCCCAGATACGCAGTATTTT,CASGLTAGPLLPDTQYF
TRBV28,-,many,TRBJ1-4,TGTGCCAGCAGTTCCCCTGACACTGCAACTAATGAAAAACTGTTTTTT,CASSSPDTATNEKLFF
TRBV6-1,-,-,TRBJ2-6,TGTGCCAGCACCCCGGGGACTGGGGCCAACGTCCTGACTTTC,CASTPGTGANVLTF
TRBV5-1,-,many,TRBJ2-2,TGCGCCAGCAAAGCCCCCAGAACTTTGGACACCGGGGAGCTGTTTTTT,CASKAPRTLDTGELFF
TRBV12-3/TRBV12-4,-,many,TRBJ2-4,TGTGCCAGCAGTTTGTCCAAAAACATTCAGTACTTC,CASSLSKNIQYF
TRBV12-3/TRBV12-4,-,many,TRBJ1-1,TGTGCCAGCAGTCCCCCGTCGGTCGGGGGCCTCGGAGCTTTCTTT,CASSPPSVGGLGAFF
TRBV12-3/TRBV12-4,-,many,TRBJ1-2,TGTGCCAGCAGTTTAGCGGATGGCTACACCTTC,CASSLADGYTF
TRBV6-1,-,many,TRBJ2-5,TGTGCCAGCTCCCCCGGCCAGGCGGTAGAGACCCAGTACTTC,CASSPGQAVETQYF
TRBV20-1,TRBD1,-,TRBJ2-5,TGCAGTGCGAGGACAGGGAAACAAGAGACCCAGTACTTC,CSARTGKQETQYF
TRBV28,-,many,TRBJ1-5,TGTGCCAGCAGCTGGGCAGGGGTTCAGCCCCAGCATTTT,CASSWAGVQPQHF
TRBV9,-,few,TRBJ2-2,TGTGCCAGCAGCCCTCCCCGTGGAAGGGAGCTGTTTTTT,CASSPPRGRELFF
TRBV7-8,TRBD2,-,TRBJ2-3,TGTGCCAGCAGCTTAACGGGACTAGCGGTCACAGATACGCAGTATTTT,CASSLTGLAVTDTQYF
TRBV4-2,-,many,TRBJ1-4,TGTGCCAGCAGCGAAAACCGCCCAACTAATGAAAAACTGTTTTTT,CASSENRPTNEKLFF
TRBV14,-,few,TRBJ1-1,TGTGCCAGCAGCCAAGGGGGGACTCCTGGAGCTTTCTTT,CASSQGGTPGAFF
TRBV14,-,-,TRBJ2-2,TGTGCCAGCAGCCAAGTCAGGGCCACGAACACCGGGGAGCTGTTTTTT,CASSQVRATNTGELFF
TRBV18,TRBD1,-,TRBJ2-5,TGTGCCAGCTCAACGACAGGGGCTGAGGTTGTAGAGACCCAGTACTTC,CASSTTGAEVVETQYF
TRBV7-9,-,many,TRBJ2-2,TGTGCCAGCAGCTTATTCAGCCGTGACACCGGGGAGCTGTTTTTT,CASSLFSRDTGELFF
TRBV20-1,-,-,TRBJ2-5,TGCAGTGCTAAAAAAAGGGTAGTGGAGACCCAGTACTTC,CSAKKRVVETQYF
TRBV29-1,TRBD2,few,TRBJ2-2,TGCAGCGCGGCGGGAGGCACCGGGGAGCTGTTTTTT,CSAAGGTGELFF
TRBV27,-,many,TRBJ2-2,TGTGCCAGCAGTCTCGCCCAACGAACCGGGGAGCTGTTTTTT,CASSLAQRTGELFF
TRBV12-3/TRBV12-4,-,-,TRBJ2-2,TGTGCCAGCAGTTTAACTGGCACCGGGGAGCTGCTTTTT,CASSLTGTGELLF
TRBV4-1,TRBD1,-,TRBJ2-7,TGCGCCAGCAGCCAAGCGCGGTCAGGGGGCGCCCACGAGCAGTACTTC,CASSQARSGGAHEQYF
TRBV12-3/TRBV12-4,-,many,TRBJ1-1,TGTGCCAGCAGAAGACCGGACAGGAACACTGAAGCTTTCTTT,CASRRPDRNTEAFF
TRBV6-1,TRBD1,-,TRBJ1-1,TGTGCCAGCAGAGTTACAGGGGGCGCGGACACTGAAGCTTTCTTT,CASRVTGGADTEAFF
TRBV6-5,-,-,TRBJ2-3,TGTGCCAGCAGTTATTTTAGCGGCGGGGATACGCAGTATTTT,CASSYFSGGDTQYF